This T cell receptor (beta chain) appears in the sequencing data of a study of technical replicates of blood from a few donors. Libraries were prepared by immunoSEQ multiplex PCR; TCRdb keeps only in-frame clonotypes and omits some of them. The repertoire has about 61,000 clones, around 97% of them found once; the top ten carry 0.19%. The receptor was isolated from a human donor in good health. Sequencing was performed on T cells isolated from PBMCs.

The chain's CDR3 is CASTLLTSDSEQFF. CDR3 bases: TGTGCCAGCACCCTACTAACTAGCGATAGCGAGCAGTTCTTC. This chain joins TRBV2 and TRBJ2-1; 7 bases are shared with TRBD2. Germline-derived CDR1 and CDR2 are SNHLY and FYNNEI. The CDR3 runs 14 residues. With 7 bases clipped from V and 10 bases from J, the junction kept 13 bases outside the gene matches.